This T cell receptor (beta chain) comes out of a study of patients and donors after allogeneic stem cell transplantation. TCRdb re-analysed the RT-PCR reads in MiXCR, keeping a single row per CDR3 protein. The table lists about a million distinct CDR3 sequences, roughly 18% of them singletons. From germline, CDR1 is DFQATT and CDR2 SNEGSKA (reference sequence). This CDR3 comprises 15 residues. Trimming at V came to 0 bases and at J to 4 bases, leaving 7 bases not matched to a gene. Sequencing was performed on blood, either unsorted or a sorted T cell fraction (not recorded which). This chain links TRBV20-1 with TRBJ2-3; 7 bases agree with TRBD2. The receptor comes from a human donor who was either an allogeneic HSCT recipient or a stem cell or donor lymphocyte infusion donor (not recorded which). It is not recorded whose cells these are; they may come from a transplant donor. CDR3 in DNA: TGCAGTGCTAGAGAGGGCGGGAGTGGTTCAGATACGCAGTATTTT. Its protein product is CSAREGGSGSDTQYF.